The rows below give T cell receptor beta chains drawn from one sample of a study of cytomegalovirus exposure and HLA in healthy donors. Clones were read by immunoSEQ multiplex PCR, and TCRdb kept only the in-frame ones, dropping some. The sample has roughly 150,000 clones, around 86% seen once; the top ten hold roughly 4.3%. Material for sequencing was PBMCs. The receptors stem from a man aged 45-65 years in good health and CMV-seropositive. Both conserved end residues are trimmed from each CDR3. Fields, in order: V gene, J gene, CDR3 protein.

TRBV28	TRBJ2-1	ASSLLAGSNEQF
TRBV28	TRBJ2-5	ASTPLGTGGETQY
TRBV7-9	TRBJ2-2	ASSPSDRTGNTGELF
TRBV9	TRBJ2-7	ASSVGGTGAYEQY
TRBV28	TRBJ2-7	ASSRSGQGYEQY
TRBV28	TRBJ1-4	ASSPGTGGREKLF
TRBV9	TRBJ2-5	ASSVGGLAGQETQY
TRBV28	TRBJ2-7	ASSLNRGSYEQY
TRBV28	TRBJ2-1	ASSLVSLYNEQF
TRBV7-8	TRBJ2-4	ASSKGRDFQY
TRBV13	TRBJ2-2	ASRTTGEFTGELF
TRBV5-4	TRBJ2-1	ASSLEPYISSYNEQF
TRBV10-1	TRBJ2-1	ASSPDSSWDNEQF
TRBV28	TRBJ1-2	ATSQGAGDYGYT
TRBV29-1	-	SVEDQGQATTYEQY
TRBV5-6	TRBJ1-5	ASSRGQARIPQH
TRBV11-2	TRBJ2-3	ASSLEGLAGVFDTQY
TRBV7-9	TRBJ2-7	AGGQGSYEQY
TRBV2	TRBJ2-1	ASNGLAGASSYNEQF
TRBV7-3	TRBJ2-1	ASSLSPGSSYNEQF
TRBV7-9	TRBJ2-3	ASSSLLADHRYAQY
TRBV21-1	TRBJ1-1	ASSKVLGGTEAF
TRBV9	TRBJ2-3	ASSGGLSADTQY
TRBV15	TRBJ2-4	ATSRDAPVLAKNIQY
TRBV4-3	TRBJ1-5	ASSQDQGEGQPQH
TRBV6-5	TRBJ1-3	ASSYSKGLSGNTIY
TRBV7-9	TRBJ1-1	SSTGPGGKIVNTEAF
TRBV10-2	TRBJ2-3	ATRARETTDTQY
TRBV19	TRBJ2-7	ASSMRSGRGEQY
TRBV30	TRBJ1-4	AWSTGPTATNEKLF
TRBV27	TRBJ2-5	ASSLLGYQETQY
TRBV4-2	TRBJ2-7	ASSLPGESSYEQY
TRBV9	TRBJ1-1	ASSVGQLTEAF
TRBV7-9	TRBJ2-2	ASSLGSGGSGELF
TRBV30	TRBJ2-7	AFQGGAGYEQY